These T cell receptor beta chains were read from a single sample in a study of control samples from healthy donors and cancer patients. Here immunoSEQ multiplex PCR was the method, and the copy in TCRdb shows in-frame clones only, minus some. There are 50,000 or so clones in the sample; 75% to 85% occur only once, and roughly 9.1% lies in the top ten. Sequenced material: blood. The receptors were sampled from a man between 65 and 85 years old in good health. The conserved cysteine and the conserved F or W are not part of the CDR3 here. Each record gives: CDR3 length, V gene, J gene, CDR3 protein.

>13|TRBV5-1|TRBJ2-3
ASSKLAGEADTQY
>10|TRBV2|TRBJ2-7
ATGTGSYEQY
>12|TRBV24-1|TRBJ2-3
ATSSDRHTDTQY
>15|TRBV15|TRBJ2-2
ATSRGRTGGRTGELF
>12|TRBV5-4|TRBJ2-7
ASSSRDSIYEQY
>11|TRBV7-9|TRBJ1-2
ASSLEGGGGYT
>10|TRBV12-3/TRBV12-4|TRBJ1-5
ASRSTEGPQH
>10|TRBV7-2|TRBJ2-1
ASSPREGEQF
>12|TRBV29-1|TRBJ1-2
SVEDVRRGAGYT
>11|TRBV6-5|TRBJ1-1
ASSHGRYTEAF
>10|TRBV12-3/TRBV12-4|TRBJ2-1
ASTPPGAEQF
>14|TRBV5-1|TRBJ2-5
ASSLGASWAQETQY
>11|TRBV2|TRBJ1-2
ASTIRGSYGYT
>13|TRBV7-2|TRBJ1-1
ASSLGTAMNTEAF
>16|TRBV11-2|TRBJ1-4
ASSWPTGGRSKVEKLF
>13|TRBV11-2|TRBJ2-5
ASSLGSGRGETQY
>15|TRBV7-3|TRBJ2-1
ASSLKGGLAGVGEQF
>11|TRBV6-5|TRBJ2-1
ASSYSNGEGQF
>10|TRBV2|TRBJ1-1
ASRREGTEAF
>12|TRBV7-9|TRBJ2-1
ASSLLAGDNEQF
>16|TRBV6-1|TRBJ2-3
ASSEARTSPPITDTQY
>13|TRBV6-5|TRBJ2-3
ASSYSKRGPDTQY
>11|TRBV11-2|TRBJ2-1
ASGQGSYNEQF
>15|TRBV19|TRBJ2-3
ASRRLADMTSTDTQY
>13|TRBV5-4|TRBJ1-2
ASSLRGGLNYGYT
>15|TRBV15|TRBJ2-1
ATSRESSGRAFNEQF
>13|TRBV5-6|TRBJ1-2
ASSLAPGGLYGYT
>14|TRBV10-1|TRBJ2-1
ASSESVGGSYNEQF
>12|TRBV3-1/TRBV3-2|TRBJ2-7
VSSQGDLSYEQY
>13|TRBV18|TRBJ2-3
ASSPRAGTADTQY
>13|TRBV18|TRBJ1-6
ASSRQGAGSSPLH
>13|TRBV28|TRBJ1-1
ASSSTGGAGTEAF
>12|TRBV5-1|TRBJ2-3
ASSPGPYTDTQY
>14|TRBV10-3|TRBJ2-1
AISKDPGRENNEQF
>14|TRBV28|TRBJ1-4
ASSPLSRQRNEKLF
>12|TRBV10-3|TRBJ2-5
AISVGTGKETQY
>17|TRBV7-3|TRBJ2-3
ASSLRPPTSGRAIDTQY
>12|TRBV6-6|TRBJ1-2
ASSYRNREDGYT
>14|TRBV11-2|TRBJ2-1
ASSLGAGGTYNEQF
>9|TRBV11-2|TRBJ2-7
ASSAVYEQY
>12|TRBV19|TRBJ2-3
ASSGTTLSDTQY
>12|TRBV24-1|TRBJ1-2
ATSDQDRVYGYT
>14|TRBV7-9|TRBJ2-3
ASSPKRRSSTDTQY
>12|TRBV3-1/TRBV3-2|TRBJ2-7
ASSRNRDLGEQY
>11|TRBV3-1/TRBV3-2|TRBJ1-2
ASSPTGLYGYT
>14|TRBV28|TRBJ2-6
ASSLRWISGANVLT
>14|TRBV10-2|TRBJ2-6
ASSENPGSGANVLT
>11|TRBV29-1|TRBJ2-3
SVGRGGTDTQY
>13|TRBV14|TRBJ1-2
ASSRAGLRNYGYT
>13|TRBV7-2|TRBJ1-5
ASSLGAGYNQPQH
>11|TRBV13|TRBJ1-1
ASSLGLKTEAF
>15|TRBV12-5|TRBJ2-1
ASGSPTSGSLHNEQF
>13|TRBV30|TRBJ2-3
AWKGLAGSTDTQY
>17|TRBV7-8|TRBJ2-1
ASSLVGTIGPSGNNEQF
>15|TRBV28|TRBJ2-4
ASSLLSSGDRENIQY
>15|TRBV5-1|TRBJ2-3
ASSLAAGKGGADTQY
>13|TRBV5-5|TRBJ1-4
ASRAGRDLNEKLF